This record covers a single T cell receptor (beta chain). Its binding antigen is unknown. Within one base of it there is no much larger clone, and no base qualities were kept. The sample comes from a study of blood T cells in healthy people across ages (dated by TCRdb to the mid-2010s). The study in broad terms: In model experiments, template switching captured about one uniquely barcoded TCR beta cDNA molecule for every two T cells. To avoid experimental bias, donors of different ages were distributed randomly across sequencing lanes. Using the same blood draw, the study looked at two additional independent replicas of 1 million unique cDNA reads for two donors, one aged 18 to 30 and the other aged 80 or older. Using deep sequencing normalized with unique cDNA molecular identifiers, the study measured how TCR beta repertoire diversity changes with age. Donors were grouped into four age groups: young (average roughly 17 years), middle-aged (roughly 37), aged (roughly 67) and long-lived (less than 85). What the research found in general, with its limitations: Observed TCR beta diversity correlated strongly with the percentage of naive T cells measured by flow cytometry. Since profiling was done on bulk unsorted PBMCs, naive and antigen-experienced compartments could not be conclusively compared. Compared with the aged group, the long-lived group had more naive CD4+ T cells, fewer expanded clones and increased TCR diversity, suggesting age selection. Because donor CMV infection status was unknown, age-related changes in expanded clonotypes were potentially confounded. Estimates of total diversity based on one million sequenced T cells were considered lower bounds and underestimates. Observed TCR beta diversity per million T cells fell roughly linearly with age, and a significant reduction was already apparent by age approximately 40.

Systemically healthy Caucasian individuals from Russia, around 38 in total and aged roughly 6 to 100 years, were included as donors. Each donor gave 9 to 10 milliliters of peripheral blood, collected into EDTA-treated Vacutainer tubes. Ficoll-Paque density-gradient centrifugation was used to isolate PBMCs, with at least 7 million per sample. Total RNA was extracted from PBMCs with Trizol reagent, with at least 5 micrograms obtained per sample. For every donor, flow cytometry on a PBMC aliquot measured the percentage of naive CD45RAhigh/CD27high T cells. The germline V gene gives CDR1 as ENHRY and CDR2 as SYGVKD. The CDR3 runs 14 residues from the cysteine to the phenylalanine. Only the CDR3 DNA stays, 42 bases, in frame from base 1. The library was produced with 5' RACE. Instrument used: Illumina HiSeq 2500. A second roughly 6 to 12 cycle PCR used a sample-barcoded 5' primer and a J-beta primer mix. A template-switch 5' adaptor carrying 12 random nucleotides introduced a unique molecular identifier onto each TCR beta cDNA molecule. At least 2.5 million CDR3-containing paired-end reads were obtained from each sample. First-strand cDNA was synthesized from all RNA with the Mint cDNA synthesis kit, primed by a TRBC-specific oligonucleotide. All cDNA was treated with uracil-DNA glycosylase and then went through a first 18-cycle PCR with the universal primers M1SS and BC2_uni_R. In the paper's pipeline: Each sample was normalized by randomly selecting 1 million high-quality reads, each carrying a distinct molecular identifier. Instead of being binned into consensus sequences, reads that shared molecular identifiers were thrown out. MiTCR, set to a Q25 quality threshold and the strictest error-elimination algorithm, was used for CDR3 identification, clonotype clustering and error correction. A nonparametric unseen species model using Euler transformation provided a lower-bound estimate of total TCR beta diversity. The raw public reads went through TCRdb reprocessing: fastp at Q25, MiXCR clone calling, in-frame beta chains kept. Each entry is one CDR3 protein sequence, shown with its most common DNA and genes. In this record, the V and J calls reflect TCRdb's handling and not the investigators' own analysis. The sample contains under 2 million distinct CDR3 sequences, about 35% of them found a single time. In total, the top ten clones hold 10% to 12% of the sample.

The chain employs TRBV10-3 and TRBJ2-7; no D gene is confidently identified. The tail of the sequence fits TRBJ2-5 better, so the J call may be wrong. The TCR comes from a woman in her twenties or thirties in good health. Sequenced input: blood. The nucleotides are TGTGCCATCAGTGACCTTACGATTGGAGTGACCCAGTACTTC. Its product reads: CAISDLTIGVTQYF.